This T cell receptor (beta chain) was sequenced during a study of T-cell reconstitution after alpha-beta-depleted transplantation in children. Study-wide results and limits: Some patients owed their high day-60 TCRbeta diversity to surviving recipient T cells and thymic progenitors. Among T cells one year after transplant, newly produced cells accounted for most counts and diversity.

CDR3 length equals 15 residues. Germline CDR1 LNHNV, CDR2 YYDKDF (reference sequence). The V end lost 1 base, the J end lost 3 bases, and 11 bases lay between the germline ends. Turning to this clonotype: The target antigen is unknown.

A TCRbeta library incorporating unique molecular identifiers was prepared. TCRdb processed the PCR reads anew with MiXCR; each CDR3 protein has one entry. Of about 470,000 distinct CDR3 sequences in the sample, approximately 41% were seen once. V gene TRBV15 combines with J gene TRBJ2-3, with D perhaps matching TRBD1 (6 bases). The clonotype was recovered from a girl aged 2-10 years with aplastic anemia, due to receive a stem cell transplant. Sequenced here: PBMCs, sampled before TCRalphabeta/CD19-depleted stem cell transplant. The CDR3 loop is CATSRVGAWTDTQYF. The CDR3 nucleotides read TGTGCCACCAGCAGAGTGGGGGCCTGGACAGATACGCAGTATTTT.